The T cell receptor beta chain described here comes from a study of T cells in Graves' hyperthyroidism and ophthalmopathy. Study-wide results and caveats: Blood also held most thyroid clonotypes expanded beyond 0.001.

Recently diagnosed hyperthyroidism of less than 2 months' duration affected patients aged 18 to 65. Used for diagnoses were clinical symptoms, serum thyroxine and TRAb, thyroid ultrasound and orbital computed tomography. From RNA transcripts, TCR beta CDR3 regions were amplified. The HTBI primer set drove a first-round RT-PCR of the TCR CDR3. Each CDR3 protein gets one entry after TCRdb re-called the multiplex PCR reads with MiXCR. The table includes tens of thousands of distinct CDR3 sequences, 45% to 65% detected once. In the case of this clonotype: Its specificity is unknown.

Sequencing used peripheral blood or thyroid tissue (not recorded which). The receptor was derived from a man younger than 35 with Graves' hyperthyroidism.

Here the CDR3 DNA reads TGTGCCAGCGGGAGGCAAGAGACCCAGTACTTC. Its protein is CASGRQETQYF. The chain combines TRBV19 with TRBJ2-5; TRBD2 aligns across 7 bases. This CDR3 is 11 amino acids long. V lost 9 bases to trimming and J lost 2 bases; unmatched junction nucleotides: 0. CDR1 is LNHDA and CDR2 is SQIVND in the germline V gene (reference sequence).